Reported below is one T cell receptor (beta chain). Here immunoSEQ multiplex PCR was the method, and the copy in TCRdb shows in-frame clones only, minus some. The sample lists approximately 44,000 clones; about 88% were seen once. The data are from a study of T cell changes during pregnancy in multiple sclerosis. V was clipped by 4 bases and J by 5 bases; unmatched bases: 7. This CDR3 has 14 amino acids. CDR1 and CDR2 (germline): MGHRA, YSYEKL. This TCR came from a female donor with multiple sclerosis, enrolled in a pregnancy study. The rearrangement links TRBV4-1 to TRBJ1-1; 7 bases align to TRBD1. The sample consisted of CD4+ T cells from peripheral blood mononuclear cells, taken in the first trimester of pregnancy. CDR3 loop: CASSPADRYTEAFF. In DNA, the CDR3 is TGCGCCAGCAGCCCCGCGGACAGGTATACTGAAGCTTTCTTT.